The 29 T cell receptor beta chains given below trace back to one sample, sequenced in a study of T-cell memory formation after mild COVID-19. TCRdb itself ran the 5' RACE reads through MiXCR, one entry per CDR3 protein. The data contain approximately 400,000 distinct CDR3 sequences, roughly 26% of them singletons. The source material was PBMCs or a T cell subset sorted from them (not recorded which). Receptor source: an adult woman who had mild COVID-19 (a few samples of this study predate the infection). Cell type and time point are not known.

V usage is TRBV6-1 and J usage is TRBJ1-5, with 7 bases lining up with TRBD1. Germline lookup yields CDR1 MNHNS and CDR2 SASEGT. V shed 3 bases and J 4 bases; nucleotides not matched to a gene: 0. This CDR3 is built from 13 residues. The DNA of the CDR3 is TGTGCCAGCAGTGAGACAGGGAATCAGCCCCAGCATTTT. Translated, it gives CASSETGNQPQHF.

The V gene is TRBV7-6, the J gene TRBJ1-2; D may be TRBD1 (6 bases). In germline, CDR1 is SGHVS, CDR2 FNYEAQ. This CDR3 comprises 16 residues. V was trimmed by 5 bases and J by 4 bases, leaving 20 bases between them. CDR3 in DNA: TGTGCCAGCAGCCAAAAGGCTGGGGGGCGCAGCTATGGCTACACCTTC. Encoded protein: CASSQKAGGRSYGYTF.

The V and J genes are TRBV10-3 and TRBJ2-7; TRBD2 matches 9 bases. The V gene end was trimmed by 4 bases and the J gene end by 1 base; junction bases not matched to a gene: 5. CDR1 and CDR2 from the germline V gene are ENHRY and SYGVKD. The CDR3 consists of 15 residues. The CDR3: CAISGAGGLSYEQYF. CDR3 nucleotide sequence: TGTGCCATCAGTGGAGCGGGAGGACTTTCCTACGAGCAGTACTTC.

This clonotype was observed a few times. The chain has TRBV15 and TRBJ2-1; D gene unclear. V was pared by 0 bases and J by 3 bases, with 3 bases between. Germline assignment: CDR1 LNHNV and CDR2 YYDKDF (reference sequence). The CDR3 is 13 amino acids. The CDR3 coding sequence is TGTGCCACCAGCAGAGAACGCTACAATGAGCAGTTCTTC. Translated, it gives CATSRERYNEQFF.

There are a few counts of this clonotype. The rearrangement uses TRBV2 and TRBJ2-2; TRBD1 matches 7 bases. CDR1 SNHLY and CDR2 FYNNEI come from the germline V gene. There are 16 residues in the CDR3. Germline trimming cut 3 bases from V and 4 bases from J; bases unmatched to any gene: 8. The CDR3 nucleotides are TGTGCCAGCAGTGACGATAGACAGGGTGGCACCGGGGAGCTGTTTTTT. Amino acid sequence: CASSDDRQGGTGELFF. The variable domain in full, with the rest retrieved from reference TRBV2 and TRBJ2-2, is EPEVTQTPSHQVTQMGQEVILRCVPISNHLYFYWYRQILGQKVEFLVSFYNNEISEKSEIFDDQFSVERPDGSNFTLKIRSTKLEDSAMYFCASSDDRQGGTGELFFGEGSRLTVL.

The chain combines TRBV12-3 or TRBV12-4 with TRBJ1-2; D not resolved. This CDR3 comprises 13 residues. The V and J ends lost 3 bases and 5 bases respectively, with 10 bases between them. The DNA for the CDR3 is TGTGCCAGCAGTTTTGGTTCGGCTTATGGCTACACCTTC. Protein: CASSFGSAYGYTF.

The rearrangement uses TRBV9 and TRBJ2-7; TRBD2 is a possible D gene (5 bases). Deletions cut 3 bases from V and 6 bases from J, with 16 bases between. Germline loops: CDR1 SGDLS, CDR2 YYNGEE. The CDR3 length is 14 residues. The CDR3 reads CASSEGGLVSEQYF. The DNA of the CDR3 is TGTGCCAGCAGCGAAGGCGGGCTAGTAAGCGAGCAGTACTTC.

The chain links TRBV27 to TRBJ2-2; D might be TRBD2 (6 bases). This CDR3 spans 19 amino acids. CDR1 MNHEY and CDR2 SMNVEV come from the germline V gene (reference sequence). Trimming stripped 4 bases from V and 1 base from J, with 22 bases between. The CDR3 nucleotides read TGTGCCAGCAGTTCCTCGGTCTATTCAGGCGGGGTGAACACCGGGGAGCTGTTTTTT. Its protein product is CASSSSVYSGGVNTGELFF.

This clonotype was detected ten times or more. The V call is TRBV7-2, the J call TRBJ2-2; 8 nucleotides line up with TRBD2. This CDR3 has 14 residues. Germline V CDR1 and CDR2: SGHTA, FQGNSA. Unmatched junction bases numbered 5, after V lost 8 bases and J lost 3 bases. The CDR3 DNA sequence: TGTGCCAGCCAGCGGGAGTTCGACACCGGGGAGCTGTTTTTT. The encoded protein is CASQREFDTGELFF. The full variable domain, with the rest looked up from reference TRBV7-2 and TRBJ2-2, is GAGVSQSPSNKVTEKGKDVELRCDPISGHTALYWYRQSLGQGLEFLIYFQGNSAPDKSGLPSDRFSAERTGGSVSTLTIQRTQQEDSAVYLCASQREFDTGELFFGEGSRLTVL.

This clonotype was detected ten times or more. J is TRBJ2-3 and V is TRBV12-3 or TRBV12-4, with 7 bases fitting TRBD1. Trimming cost V 2 bases and J 7 bases; bases outside gene matches: 6. This CDR3 is built from 14 residues. CDR3 sequence (DNA): TGTGCCAGCAGTTTACCACAGGGGATGAATACGCAGTATTTT. Protein sequence: CASSLPQGMNTQYF.

This chain uses TRBV20-1 with TRBJ1-6; weak D call: TRBD1 (5 bases). The CDR3 is 13 residues long. V was pared by 6 bases and J by 7 bases, with 13 bases between. Germline CDR1 reads DFQATT; CDR2 reads SNEGSKA (reference sequence). In DNA, the CDR3 is TGCAGTGCGCGGGGACGGAACAATTCACCCCTCCACTTT. Protein sequence: CSARGRNNSPLHF.

The chain couples TRBV10-3 to TRBJ2-7, with D uncertain. Germline CDR1 is ENHRY and CDR2 is SYGVKD. Trimming took off 4 bases at V and 6 bases at J, with 7 bases between the two ends. The CDR3 sequence is 11 residues long. The CDR3 protein is CAISAKSEQYF. Written as DNA, the CDR3 is TGTGCCATCAGTGCAAAATCCGAGCAGTACTTC.

This clonotype was seen repeatedly, ten times or more. This rearrangement joins TRBV2 to TRBJ2-3; D unclear. CDR1 SNHLY and CDR2 FYNNEI come from the germline V gene. Trimming removed 8 bases from V and 2 bases from J, with 14 bases in between. The CDR3 spans 14 residues. CDR3 DNA: TGTGCCAGCTTAGCCCGCCTTCCCACAGATACGCAGTATTTT. It specifies CASLARLPTDTQYF. Drawing the rest from reference TRBV2 and TRBJ2-3, the complete variable domain is EPEVTQTPSHQVTQMGQEVILRCVPISNHLYFYWYRQILGQKVEFLVSFYNNEISEKSEIFDDQFSVERPDGSNFTLKIRSTKLEDSAMYFCASLARLPTDTQYFGPGTRLTVL.

The rearrangement links TRBV7-3 to TRBJ2-1; D may match TRBD1 or TRBD2 (5 bases each). The CDR3 totals 14 residues. Germline V gives CDR1 SGHTA, CDR2 FQGTGA. V gave up 1 base and J gave up 10 bases, with 14 bases separating them. CDR3 in amino acids: CASSLRDGHGEQFF. In DNA, the CDR3 is TGTGCCAGCAGCTTAAGGGACGGGCATGGCGAGCAGTTCTTC.

The genes are TRBV3-1 and TRBJ2-2; TRBD2 might be the D (5 bases). V lost 1 base and J 5 bases, leaving 14 bases between the germline ends. Germline V lookup: CDR1 LGHDT, CDR2 YNNKEL (reference sequence). The CDR3 is 16 amino acids. CDR3 loop: CASSQVTPGGTGELFF. DNA of the CDR3: TGTGCCAGCAGCCAAGTTACCCCCGGAGGAACCGGGGAGCTGTTTTTT.

This clonotype was recorded a few times. The chain links TRBV20-1 to TRBJ2-1; TRBD2 matches 9 bases. The CDR3 is made up of 15 amino acids. Trimming removed 4 bases from V and 7 bases from J; junction bases left unmatched: 11. From germline, CDR1 is DFQATT and CDR2 SNEGSKA (reference sequence). In DNA, the CDR3 is TGCAGTGCTACCCCTGGAAGGGGACTAGCTAATGAGCAGTTCTTC. It encodes CSATPGRGLANEQFF.

The rearrangement links TRBV7-2 to TRBJ2-3; TRBD2 matches 9 bases. V lost 1 base to trimming and J lost 0 bases; unmatched junction nucleotides: 8. Germline V gene data show CDR1 as SGHTA and CDR2 as FQGNSA. This CDR3 has 18 residues. The chain's CDR3 is CASSLDRLAASSTDTQYF. CDR3 in DNA: TGTGCCAGCAGCTTAGACCGACTAGCGGCTTCTAGCACAGATACGCAGTATTTT.

This chain uses TRBV4-1 with TRBJ1-5, with 8 bases matching TRBD1. The V gene end was trimmed by 0 bases and the J gene end by 6 bases; junction bases not matched to a gene: 4. The germline V gene encodes CDR1 MGHRA and CDR2 YSYEKL. The CDR3 covers 15 residues. This chain's CDR3 is CASSQDRGPGQPQHF. The CDR3 DNA is TGCGCCAGCAGCCAAGACAGGGGGCCCGGTCAGCCCCAGCATTTT.

This clonotype was found a few times. The chain employs TRBV4-2 and TRBJ2-7, with D unclear. The V end was cut by 4 bases, the J end by 4 bases, with 11 bases between. This CDR3 region has 13 residues. Looked up from germline, CDR1 is LGHNA and CDR2 is YNFKEQ. The CDR3 DNA sequence: TGTGCCAGCAGCCCCGAAATGGTATACGAGCAGTACTTC. Residues: CASSPEMVYEQYF.

DNA for the CDR3: TGTGCCAGCAGGGCCCAGATTCGGGGAATAGAGCAGTACTTC. It encodes CASRAQIRGIEQYF. This chain connects TRBV2 to TRBJ2-7; a possible D gene is TRBD2 (5 bases). The length of the CDR3 is 14 residues. Germline values: CDR1 SNHLY, CDR2 FYNNEI. Trimming took 6 bases from V and 7 from J, leaving 19 bases between them. Based on the CDR3 plus reference TRBV2 and TRBJ2-7, the full variable domain is EPEVTQTPSHQVTQMGQEVILRCVPISNHLYFYWYRQILGQKVEFLVSFYNNEISEKSEIFDDQFSVERPDGSNFTLKIRSTKLEDSAMYFCASRAQIRGIEQYFGPGTRLTVT.

The chain recombines TRBV29-1 with TRBJ1-2; D might be TRBD1 (6 bases). Trimming left V 5 bases short and J 7 bases short, with 11 bases between. The CDR3 has 11 residues. Germline assignment: CDR1 SQVTM and CDR2 ANQGSEA. The CDR3 loop is CSVPLGAGYTF. For the CDR3, the DNA is TGCAGCGTTCCATTGGGGGCTGGCTACACCTTC.

The chain employs TRBV20-1 and TRBJ2-3; 16 bases are a match to TRBD2. The germline gives CDR1 DFQATT, CDR2 SNEGSKA (reference sequence). The V segment lost 6 bases and the J segment 4 bases; nucleotides outside the gene matches: 4. This CDR3 is 15 amino acids long. CDR3 nucleotides: TGCAGTGCAACCGGGACTAGCGGGGGGGCAGATACGCAGTATTTT. Translated: CSATGTSGGADTQYF.

This sequence joins TRBV7-2 and TRBJ2-7; 7 bases are shared with TRBD1. V shed 3 bases and J 7 bases; nucleotides not matched to a gene: 12. This CDR3 is built from 15 residues. CDR1 SGHTA and CDR2 FQGNSA come from the germline V gene. The CDR3 nucleotides are TGTGCCAGCAGCTTGCCCTCGACAGGGCAGAGAGAGCAGTACTTC. It codes for CASSLPSTGQREQYF.

The V gene is TRBV4-3, the J gene TRBJ2-1; no definite D call. CDR1 and CDR2 (germline): LGHNA, YSLEER. The CDR3 spans 15 residues. Deletions cut 0 bases from V and 3 bases from J, with 9 bases between. The CDR3 sequence is CASSQDIGSYNEQFF. The CDR3 bases are TGCGCCAGCAGCCAAGATATAGGCAGCTACAATGAGCAGTTCTTC.

The chain couples TRBV7-9 to TRBJ2-1; D possibly uses TRBD1 or TRBD2 (7 bases each). Germline CDR1 and CDR2: SEHNR and FQNEAQ (reference sequence). V was trimmed by 10 bases and J by 2 bases, leaving 21 bases between them. This CDR3 has 16 amino acids. The CDR3 loop reads CATRPPTGRAYNEQFF. The CDR3 DNA reads as TGTGCCACCAGGCCCCCGACAGGGAGGGCCTACAATGAGCAGTTCTTC.

The CDR3 DNA sequence: TGCAGTGCTAGAGATTGGAGGGGCACCGGGGAGCTGTTTTTT. Amino acid sequence: CSARDWRGTGELFF. The chain employs TRBV20-1 and TRBJ2-2; maybe TRBD2 (6 bases). This CDR3 contains 14 residues. The V end was cut by 0 bases, the J end by 4 bases, with 9 bases between. Germline V gives CDR1 DFQATT, CDR2 SNEGSKA (reference sequence).

This clonotype was recorded at least ten times. This CDR3 reads CSAREGGTPFRFF. The CDR3 nucleotides read TGCAGTGCTAGAGAAGGGGGGACTCCTTTTCGGTTCTTC. The V gene is TRBV20-1, the J gene TRBJ2-1; D tentatively reads TRBD1 or TRBD2 (6 bases each). Trimming cost V 0 bases and J 15 bases, with 18 bases left between them. The germline gives CDR1 DFQATT, CDR2 SNEGSKA (reference sequence). This CDR3 spans 13 amino acids.

This clonotype was seen a handful of times. The chain recombines TRBV7-9 with TRBJ2-3, with D perhaps matching TRBD1 or TRBD2 (5 bases each). The CDR3 covers 16 residues. Germline CDR1 SEHNR, CDR2 FQNEAQ (reference sequence). Trimming shortened V by 6 bases and J by 4 bases, and 20 bases separated the two germline ends. Here the CDR3 reads CASRPPGPQGADTQYF. CDR3 sequence (DNA): TGTGCCAGCAGGCCTCCGGGACCCCAGGGCGCAGATACGCAGTATTTT.

This clonotype was seen only a few times. The chain carries TRBV30 and TRBJ1-1, with D possibly matching TRBD1 (5 bases). Germline V CDR1 and CDR2: GTSNPN, SVGIG (reference sequence). Trimming took 0 bases from V and 3 from J, leaving 8 bases between them. The CDR3 loop spans 13 amino acids. CDR3 in amino acids: CAWSVLGDTEAFF. Written as DNA, the CDR3 is TGTGCCTGGAGTGTACTGGGGGACACTGAAGCTTTCTTT.